These 32 T cell receptor beta chains share one sample of origin, sequenced in a study of blood T cell repertoires in COVID-19. Data came from immunoSEQ multiplex PCR; TCRdb stores just in-frame clones and leaves some out. The data hold roughly 76,000 clones, with around 90% observed a single time. Sequenced input: peripheral blood. The source of these receptors is a man aged 25-40 years with acute or convalescent COVID-19.

The rearrangement joins TRBV28 to TRBJ1-2, with unresolved D. Trimming took off 6 bases at V and 8 bases at J, with 19 bases between the two ends. Germline CDR1 MDHEN, CDR2 SYDVKM. This CDR3 contains 14 residues. The CDR3 here is CASRGDSRLKGYTF. CDR3 bases: TGTGCCAGCAGGGGAGACTCCCGTTTAAAGGGCTACACCTTC.

The chain couples TRBV5-8 to TRBJ1-1; TRBD1 matches 7 bases. V lost 9 bases and J lost 0; bases outside the gene matches: 2. The CDR3 is 12 amino acids. Germline loops: CDR1 SGHTS, CDR2 YDEGEE. For the CDR3, the DNA is TGTGCCACACAGGGGATGAACACTGAAGCTTTCTTT. Its translation is CATQGMNTEAFF.

The rearrangement joins TRBV7-2 to TRBJ2-7; no clear D gene. CDR3 size: 11 residues. The V end lost 4 bases, the J end lost 7 bases, and 8 bases lay between the germline ends. CDR1 is SGHTA and CDR2 is FQGNSA in the germline V gene. The CDR3 loop is CASSSSVEQYF. The CDR3 DNA reads as TGTGCCAGCAGCTCCTCGGTGGAGCAGTACTTC.

The chain couples TRBV5-1 to TRBJ2-7, with 9 nucleotides matching TRBD1. This CDR3 region has 13 residues. Looked up from germline, CDR1 is SGHRS and CDR2 is YFSETQ. The V and J ends lost 8 bases and 5 bases, in that order; junction bases with no gene match: 8. CDR3 in DNA: TGCGCCAGTTCCCGGGACAGGGTAGACGAGCAGTACTTC. This encodes CASSRDRVDEQYF.

This chain links TRBV19 with TRBJ1-5; TRBD1 aligns across 11 bases. This CDR3 contains 15 residues. Germline V gene lookup returns CDR1 LNHDA and CDR2 SQIVND (reference sequence). The V segment lost 7 bases and the J segment 6 bases; nucleotides outside the gene matches: 8. The CDR3 region has the DNA TGTGCCAGTAAGACTGGACAGGGGGCCCGTCAGCCCCAGCATTTT. This gives the protein CASKTGQGARQPQHF.

This chain connects TRBV30 to TRBJ1-2; no clear D gene. Germline V lookup: CDR1 GTSNPN, CDR2 SVGIG (reference sequence). V was cut by 0 bases and J by 6 bases, with 17 bases left in between. This CDR3 region has 15 residues. The chain's CDR3 is CAWSVSLSTPHGYTF. The DNA for the CDR3 is TGTGCCTGGAGTGTGAGTTTGAGTACGCCGCATGGCTACACCTTC. Full variable domain (missing parts from reference TRBV30 and TRBJ1-2): SQTIHQWPATLVQPVGSPLSLECTVEGTSNPNLYWYRQAAGRGLQLLFYSVGIGQISSEVPQNLSASRPQDRQFILSSKKLLLSDSGFYLCAWSVSLSTPHGYTFGSGTRLTVV.

This clone has more than one count but fewer than ten. The chain uses TRBV6-5 and TRBJ1-2; no firm D call. This CDR3 spans 12 amino acids. Per the germline V gene, CDR1 is MNHEY and CDR2 is SVGAGI. V was shortened by 8 bases and J by 4 bases, with 11 bases between the two germline ends. CDR3 DNA: TGTGCCAGCGGAGCGTTGGGCTATGGCTACACCTTC. Protein product: CASGALGYGYTF.

The chain couples TRBV20-1 to TRBJ1-1; possible D gene TRBD1, 5 bases. The CDR3 is made up of 10 amino acids. The germline V and J ends were trimmed by 3 bases and 7 bases, with 6 bases remaining between them. Germline CDR1 and CDR2: DFQATT and SNEGSKA (reference sequence). CDR3: CSARDNEAFF. CDR3 sequence (DNA): TGCAGTGCTAGGGACAATGAAGCTTTCTTT.

The genes are TRBV11-3 and TRBJ2-5; perhaps TRBD1 as D (6 bases). Trimming removed 3 bases from V and 2 bases from J, with 7 bases in between. The germline V gene has CDR1 SGHNT and CDR2 YENEEA. This CDR3 is 13 amino acids long. CDR3 residues: CASSLQGQETQYF. The CDR3 region has the DNA TGTGCCAGCAGCTTGCAGGGGCAAGAGACCCAGTACTTC.

The rearrangement links TRBV27 to TRBJ2-1; 7 bases are a match to TRBD2. V shed 7 bases and J 3 bases; nucleotides not matched to a gene: 0. Germline loops: CDR1 MNHEY, CDR2 SMNVEV (reference sequence). The CDR3 spans 12 residues. The CDR3 sequence: CASKRGYNEQFF. CDR3 bases: TGTGCCAGCAAGCGGGGCTACAATGAGCAGTTCTTC.

This chain joins TRBV4-3 and TRBJ1-6; 7 bases map to TRBD1. This CDR3 has 15 amino acids. Germline V gene sequence: CDR1 LGHNA, CDR2 YSLEER. With 5 bases clipped from V and 10 bases from J, the junction kept 11 bases outside the gene matches. Here the CDR3 reads CASSSQGQGYSPLHF. CDR3 DNA: TGCGCCAGCAGCTCACAGGGGCAGGGATACTCACCCCTCCACTTT.

This clone turned up a few times. This sequence joins TRBV19 and TRBJ1-2; D might be TRBD1 (6 bases). CDR3 length: 14 amino acids. Germline V gene lookup returns CDR1 LNHDA and CDR2 SQIVND (reference sequence). The V end was cut by 6 bases, the J end by 2 bases, with 13 bases between. CDR3 in DNA: TGTGCCAGTAGAATGACAGGACCAAACTATGGCTACACCTTC. This encodes CASRMTGPNYGYTF. The full variable domain, in which reference TRBV19 and TRBJ1-2 provide the parts outside the CDR3, is DGGITQSPKYLFRKEGQNVTLSCEQNLNHDAMYWYRQDPGQGLRLIYYSQIVNDFQKGDIAEGYSVSREKKESFPLTVTSAQKNPTAFYLCASRMTGPNYGYTFGSGTRLTVV.

The V call is TRBV10-2, the J call TRBJ2-3; TRBD1 matches at 9 bases. Trimming removed 3 bases from V and 5 bases from J; junction bases left unmatched: 9. Germline CDR1 reads WSHSY; CDR2 reads SAAADI. The CDR3 extends over 16 amino acids. The CDR3 is CASSDIWDRVGDTQYF. For the CDR3, the DNA is TGCGCCAGCAGTGACATCTGGGACAGGGTAGGAGATACGCAGTATTTT.

The J gene is TRBJ2-1, the V gene TRBV7-9, with D possibly being TRBD2 (5 bases). CDR3 length: 16 residues. Germline CDR1 is SEHNR and CDR2 is FQNEAQ (reference sequence). Trimming took off 2 bases at V and 0 bases at J, with 11 bases between the two ends. The DNA for the CDR3 is TGTGCCAGCAGCTTAAGGGTAGCGAGCTCCTACAATGAGCAGTTCTTC. Translation: CASSLRVASSYNEQFF.

The gene calls are TRBV2 and TRBJ1-2, with D possibly being TRBD1 (5 bases). The CDR3 is made up of 15 amino acids. V lost 7 bases and J lost 4, with 19 bases in between. Germline lookup yields CDR1 SNHLY and CDR2 FYNNEI. The CDR3 coding sequence is TGTGCCAGCACCTTCCGCGAGGGACTGTCCTATGGCTACACCTTC. The encoded protein is CASTFREGLSYGYTF. Full variable domain (rest looked up from reference TRBV2 and TRBJ1-2): EPEVTQTPSHQVTQMGQEVILRCVPISNHLYFYWYRQILGQKVEFLVSFYNNEISEKSEIFDDQFSVERPDGSNFTLKIRSTKLEDSAMYFCASTFREGLSYGYTFGSGTRLTVV.

The chain links TRBV3-1 (or the pseudogene TRBV3-2) to TRBJ2-7; TRBD2 is a possible D gene (5 bases). V lost 0 bases and J 7 bases, leaving 13 bases between the germline ends. CDR1 is LGHDT, CDR2 YNNKEL, per germline (reference sequence). This CDR3 is built from 14 residues. As DNA, the CDR3 is TGTGCCAGCAGCCAAGATTCGGGTTCGGGAGAGCAGTACTTC. This codes for CASSQDSGSGEQYF.

The chain is built from TRBV3-1 (or the pseudogene TRBV3-2) and TRBJ2-2, with 8 bases aligning to TRBD2. Trimming took 3 bases from V and 6 from J; bases not matched to a gene: 6. Germline V gene sequence: CDR1 LGHDT, CDR2 YNNKEL (reference sequence). There are 15 residues in the CDR3. The CDR3 DNA reads as TGTGCCAGCAGCCACCCGGGGGGGGTTGCCGGGGAGCTGTTTTTT. This sequence encodes CASSHPGGVAGELFF.

The chain recombines TRBV5-1 with TRBJ2-7; perhaps TRBD1 as D (6 bases). The CDR3 covers 13 residues. Germline CDR1 and CDR2: SGHRS and YFSETQ. Trimming left V 3 bases short and J 1 base short, with 8 bases between. The CDR3 DNA reads TGCGCCAGCAGCTCTCAGGGGTCCTACGAGCAGTACTTC. Its translation is CASSSQGSYEQYF.

The chain uses TRBV11-2 and TRBJ2-2; possible D gene TRBD1, 6 bases. Trimming removed 5 bases at V and 6 bases at J, with 13 bases between. This CDR3 has 14 amino acids. The V gene's germline CDR1 is SGHAT and CDR2 FQNNGV. CDR3 sequence reads: CASSTRTAPGELFF. The CDR3 DNA reads as TGTGCCAGCAGCACGCGGACAGCCCCCGGGGAGCTGTTTTTT.

This clone was observed a single time. This chain uses TRBV10-2 with TRBJ1-2, with 7 bases matching TRBD1. The CDR3 covers 12 residues. Looked up from germline, CDR1 is WSHSY and CDR2 is SAAADI. V was clipped by 5 bases and J by 6 bases; unmatched bases: 3. The CDR3 here is CASSPDRHGYTF. The CDR3 DNA follows: TGCGCCAGCAGTCCGGACAGGCATGGCTACACCTTC.

The chain is built from TRBV6-1 and TRBJ2-3; 9 bases align to TRBD2. The V and J ends lost 3 bases and 4 bases, in that order; junction bases with no gene match: 11. The CDR3 runs 17 residues. The germline V gene has CDR1 MNHNS and CDR2 SASEGT. CDR3 sequence reads: CASSDQTISGSPDTQYF. The CDR3 DNA follows: TGTGCCAGCAGTGACCAGACCATTAGCGGGAGCCCAGATACGCAGTATTTT.

This chain links TRBV7-6 with TRBJ2-3; 7 positions match TRBD2. The CDR3 totals 17 residues. V dropped 5 bases and J dropped 3; count of bases not matched to a gene: 14. Germline CDR1 SGHVS, CDR2 FNYEAQ. The CDR3: CASSLTSGGSGTDTQYF. CDR3 DNA sequence: TGTGCCAGCAGCCTGACTTCGGGGGGAAGCGGGACAGATACGCAGTATTTT.

The V gene is TRBV11-2, the J gene TRBJ2-7, with D perhaps matching TRBD1 (5 bases). Trimming left V 6 bases short and J 0 bases short, with 15 bases between. The CDR3 totals 15 residues. Per germline, CDR1 SGHAT and CDR2 FQNNGV. CDR3 region: CASSLSRGSSYEQYF. CDR3 DNA sequence: TGTGCCAGCAGTTTGTCTAGGGGCAGCTCCTACGAGCAGTACTTC.

The chain couples TRBV18 to TRBJ1-1; a possible D gene is TRBD1 (6 bases). The CDR3 has 11 amino acids. Germline V CDR1 and CDR2: KGHSH, LQKENI. The V end was cut by 3 bases, the J end by 9 bases, with 8 bases between. This CDR3 is CASSPDRKAFF. For the CDR3, the DNA is TGTGCCAGCTCACCGGACAGAAAAGCTTTCTTT.

The count of this clone is one. The rearrangement links TRBV6-5 to TRBJ2-3; D may be TRBD2 (5 bases). CDR3 length: 14 amino acids. V was clipped by 7 bases and J by 1 base, with 12 bases between them. Looked up from germline, CDR1 is MNHEY and CDR2 is SVGAGI. The CDR3 is CASKSSGGTDTQYF. Here the CDR3 DNA reads TGTGCCAGCAAATCCAGCGGAGGCACAGATACGCAGTATTTT.

The chain has TRBV30 and TRBJ2-1; D gene unclear. V lost 4 bases and J 4 bases, leaving 17 bases between the germline ends. The CDR3 is 15 amino acids. Per germline, CDR1 GTSNPN and CDR2 SVGIG (reference sequence). This CDR3 is CAWTRNHGRYNEQFF. In DNA, the CDR3 is TGTGCCTGGACGCGAAATCACGGCAGGTACAATGAGCAGTTCTTC.

The CDR3 sequence is CASRSLSVGNEQFF. For the CDR3, the DNA is TGTGCCAGCAGAAGTTTGAGCGTAGGCAATGAGCAGTTCTTC. The V and J genes are TRBV2 and TRBJ2-1, with D unresolved. This CDR3 region has 14 residues. V lost 6 bases and J lost 6, with 15 bases in between. Germline loops: CDR1 SNHLY, CDR2 FYNNEI.

The chain recombines TRBV28 with TRBJ1-1; possibly TRBD1 for D (6 bases). The V end was cut by 2 bases, the J end by 0 bases, with 7 bases between. CDR1 MDHEN and CDR2 SYDVKM come from the germline V gene. The CDR3 totals 14 residues. The CDR3 sequence: CASSLGQLNTEAFF. The CDR3 bases are TGTGCCAGCAGTTTAGGACAGCTGAACACTGAAGCTTTCTTT.

This clone is a singleton in its sample. The V gene is TRBV6-5, the J gene TRBJ2-5, with TRBD1 as a possible D gene (6 bases). The CDR3 covers 15 residues. CDR1 and CDR2 from the germline V gene are MNHEY and SVGAGI. Between the trimmed V and J ends, which lost 3 bases and 0 bases, there was a span of 11 bases. For the CDR3, the DNA is TGTGCCAGCAGTTATGCCGGGACAAACCAAGAGACCCAGTACTTC. This codes for CASSYAGTNQETQYF.

V and J are TRBV28 and TRBJ2-7; D is perhaps TRBD1 (6 bases). The CDR3 runs to 12 residues. CDR1 MDHEN and CDR2 SYDVKM come from the germline V gene. The V and J ends lost 8 bases and 4 bases respectively, with 12 bases between them. The CDR3, as DNA: TGTGCCAGCCGTGGGGGCCAGTACGAGCAGTACTTC. Protein: CASRGGQYEQYF.

The J gene is TRBJ1-1, the V gene TRBV11-2; D may be TRBD1 (6 bases). The CDR3 spans 13 residues. V lost 7 bases, J lost 6 bases, and 15 bases lay in between. The germline V gene encodes CDR1 SGHAT and CDR2 FQNNGV. The CDR3 nucleotides read TGTGCCAGCACCCTGAACAGGGTCGCTGAAGCTTTCTTT. Amino acids: CASTLNRVAEAFF.

The rearrangement joins TRBV5-1 to TRBJ1-2; D is uncertain. Trimming removed 4 bases from V and 3 bases from J, with 19 bases in between. CDR1 is SGHRS, CDR2 YFSETQ, per germline. The CDR3 covers 16 residues. CDR3 in amino acids: CASSRETVEGYYGYTF. The CDR3 coding sequence is TGCGCCAGCAGCCGAGAAACAGTGGAGGGCTACTATGGCTACACCTTC.